This is a list of T cell receptor beta chains from one sample in a study of blood T cell repertoires in COVID-19. The protocol was immunoSEQ multiplex PCR, while the TCRdb copy is restricted to in-frame clones and leaves out a portion. The sample has 250,000 to 350,000 clones, 86% seen once. The sequencing input was peripheral blood. Receptors originate from a woman between 50 and 59 years old with acute or convalescent COVID-19. Both conserved end residues are part of each CDR3. The D gene is left open where the match is weak.

V,J,D,DNA,CDR3
TRBV19,TRBJ2-7,TRBD2,TGTGCCAGTAGTCCGGGGGGGCGGAACGAGCAGTACTTC,CASSPGGRNEQYF
TRBV19,TRBJ2-7,-,TGTGCCAGTAGTCGGACAGCGTCAGGGCCCTACGAGCAGTACTTC,CASSRTASGPYEQYF
TRBV2,TRBJ2-3,TRBD2,TGTGCCAGCACGATAGCGGGAAGCACAGATACGCAGTATTTT,CASTIAGSTDTQYF
TRBV18,TRBJ1-4,-,TGTGCCAGCTCACCCGACAGGCAAGCAACTAATGAAAAACTGTTTTTT,CASSPDRQATNEKLFF
TRBV6-6,TRBJ1-4,-,TGTGCCAGCAGCCCTCGCGTAAATGAAAAACTGTTTTTT,CASSPRVNEKLFF
TRBV5-4,TRBJ2-5,TRBD2,TGTGCCAGCAGCTTGGAAGGACTAGCGGGAGGAGAGACCCAGTACTTC,CASSLEGLAGGETQYF
TRBV7-3,TRBJ1-4,TRBD1,TGTGCCAGCAGCTTAGACAGGGGGAATGAAAAACTGTTTTTT,CASSLDRGNEKLFF
TRBV27,TRBJ1-2,TRBD1,TGTGCCAGCAGTCGCCATAACGTTGACAGGGGGTCTAACTATGGCTACACCTTC,CASSRHNVDRGSNYGYTF
TRBV12-3/TRBV12-4,TRBJ1-1,-,TGTGCCAGCAGTTTCGGACGGGGTGAAGCTTTCTTT,CASSFGRGEAFF
TRBV3-1/TRBV3-2,TRBJ1-5,TRBD1,TGTGCCAGCAGCCCCCGGGACAGTCCAAATCAGCCCCAGCATTTT,CASSPRDSPNQPQHF
TRBV28,TRBJ2-7,TRBD1,TGTGCCAGCAGTGGACAGGGGACCGAGCAGTACTTC,CASSGQGTEQYF